The rows below give T cell receptor beta chains drawn from one sample of a study of OX40 agonist ivuxolimab in advanced cancers. Profiled with immunoSEQ multiplex PCR; TCRdb holds only in-frame clones, not every one. The sample records under 80,000 clones, around 89% being singletons. The material sequenced was CD4+ or CD8+ T cells sorted from blood, taken in a trial of the OX40 agonist ivuxolimab. The receptor source for this set is an adult with an advanced solid tumor such as melanoma, head and neck, liver or kidney cancer. CDR3s include the opening cysteine and the closing phenylalanine or tryptophan. D genes are given only for firm matches. Clone sizes are given selectively: once, few, many, or a class where the clone is expanded.

d_call	v_call	cdr3_length	clone_size	j_call	cdr3_nt	cdr3_aa
TRBD1	TRBV27	14	.	TRBJ1-1	TGTGCCAGCAGTGTATTGACAGGGGGGACTGAAGCTTTCTTT	CASSVLTGGTEAFF
.	TRBV28	13	.	TRBJ2-2	TGTGCCAGCAGTTCCCCAGGGGTCGGGGAGCTGTTTTTT	CASSSPGVGELFF
.	TRBV28	13	.	TRBJ2-1	TGTGCCAGCAGTTCTCAAGGTAGGTACGAGCAGTTCTTC	CASSSQGRYEQFF
.	TRBV28	15	.	TRBJ2-2	TGTGCCAGCAGTTTATTTGCAGGGAATAACGGGGAGCTGTTTTTT	CASSLFAGNNGELFF
.	TRBV5-5	16	.	TRBJ1-4	TGTGCCAGCAGCTTAACAGGGACTGCAACTAATGAAAAACTGTTTTTT	CASSLTGTATNEKLFF
.	TRBV5-1	11	.	TRBJ2-1	TGCGCCAGCAGCCGATCCAATGAGCAGTTCTTC	CASSRSNEQFF
.	TRBV7-8	16	.	TRBJ2-5	TGTGCCAGCAAATCTCCCGGGACTTCCTTTTTAGAGACCCAGTACTTC	CASKSPGTSFLETQYF
.	TRBV7-8	15	.	TRBJ2-1	TGTGCCAGCAGCTCCACCTCGAGCCCTCAGGGTGAGCAGTTCTTC	CASSSTSSPQGEQFF
.	TRBV29-1	12	.	TRBJ2-7	TGCAGCGTCCAATACGGGGACTACGAGCAGTACTTC	CSVQYGDYEQYF
.	TRBV21-1	16	.	TRBJ2-1	TGTGCCAGCAGCAATGGAAGGGCCTTTCGGGACAATGAGCAGTTCTTC	CASSNGRAFRDNEQFF
.	TRBV6-6	12	.	TRBJ2-7	TGTGCCAGCAGTTACGACGGAGGCGAGCAGTACTTC	CASSYDGGEQYF
.	TRBV27	15	.	TRBJ1-4	TGTGCCAGCAGTTTAGTCCCAGGACCTAATGAAAAACTGTTTTTT	CASSLVPGPNEKLFF
.	TRBV4-3	15	.	TRBJ1-5	TGCGCCAGCAGCCAAGATTGGCAGCTAATCAAGCCCCAGCATTTT	CASSQDWQLIKPQHF
.	TRBV14	16	.	TRBJ2-7	TGTGCCAGCAGCCAAGCCTCGTGGGAGCTTCCTCCCGAGCAGTACTTC	CASSQASWELPPEQYF
TRBD2	TRBV10-1	16	.	TRBJ2-3	TGCGCCAGCAGTGACGGACTAGCGGGAACGGTAGATACGCAGTATTTT	CASSDGLAGTVDTQYF
TRBD1	TRBV2	16	.	TRBJ2-3	TGTGCCAGCAGTGAGGACAGGGGGCCGCCATTGGGTACGCAGTATTTT	CASSEDRGPPLGTQYF
.	TRBV28	16	.	TRBJ1-1	TGTGCCAGCACCTTACAGGGTCCTTTGGGGAACACTGAAGCTTTCTTT	CASTLQGPLGNTEAFF
TRBD2	TRBV7-9	17	.	TRBJ2-7	TGTGCCAGCAGCTCGACTAGCGGGAAGGGAACTCTATACGAGCAGTACTTC	CASSSTSGKGTLYEQYF
TRBD2	TRBV27	15	.	TRBJ2-7	TGTGCCAGCAGTGGGGGGACTAGCATGGTTGGTGAGCAGTACTTC	CASSGGTSMVGEQYF
TRBD2	TRBV9	14	.	TRBJ2-7	TGTGCCAGCAGCTCCCGGGAGGGAAGGTACGAGCAGTACTTC	CASSSREGRYEQYF
.	TRBV2	12	few	TRBJ1-5	TGTGCCAGCACTTCAGGGTACCAGCCCCAGCATTTT	CASTSGYQPQHF
TRBD1	TRBV19	16	.	TRBJ2-2	TGTGCCAGTAGTCCCCCAGGGGGCGCCGACCTTAGGGAGCTGTTTTTT	CASSPPGGADLRELFF
TRBD1	TRBV27	12	.	TRBJ1-2	TGTGCCAGCAGTATCAGGGGGCAAGGCTACACCTTC	CASSIRGQGYTF
.	TRBV15	13	.	TRBJ2-7	TGTGCCACCAGGAGAGGAACTACGTACGAGCAGTACTTC	CATRRGTTYEQYF
.	TRBV28	15	.	TRBJ1-3	TGTGCCAGCAGTCCGACAGTAGCCTCTGGAAACACCATATATTTT	CASSPTVASGNTIYF
.	TRBV10-2	15	.	TRBJ2-1	TGCGCCAGCAGCACAGGGTCGAGCTCCTACAATGAGCAGTTCTTC	CASSTGSSSYNEQFF
.	TRBV12-5	16	.	TRBJ2-7	TGTGCTAGTGGTTTGGTAGTTAGGCAGCTCTCCTACGAGCAGTACTTC	CASGLVVRQLSYEQYF
TRBD1	TRBV19	14	.	TRBJ2-4	TGTGCCAGTAGTCCCCGGGACAGGGTGGACATTCAGTACTTC	CASSPRDRVDIQYF
.	TRBV4-3	19	once	TRBJ2-1	TGCGCCAGCAGCCAAGATACTTGGAGGGAAGGTAACTCCTACAATGAGCAGTTCTTC	CASSQDTWREGNSYNEQFF
TRBD1	TRBV9	15	.	TRBJ2-7	TGTGCCAGCAGCGTAGGACAGGGGGTTTCCTACGAGCAGTACTTC	CASSVGQGVSYEQYF
TRBD1	TRBV5-6	19	.	TRBJ2-7	TGTGCCAGCAGCTCCTGCAGGGGGCACCAGTTCCTGATAAACTACGAGCAGTACTTC	CASSSCRGHQFLINYEQYF